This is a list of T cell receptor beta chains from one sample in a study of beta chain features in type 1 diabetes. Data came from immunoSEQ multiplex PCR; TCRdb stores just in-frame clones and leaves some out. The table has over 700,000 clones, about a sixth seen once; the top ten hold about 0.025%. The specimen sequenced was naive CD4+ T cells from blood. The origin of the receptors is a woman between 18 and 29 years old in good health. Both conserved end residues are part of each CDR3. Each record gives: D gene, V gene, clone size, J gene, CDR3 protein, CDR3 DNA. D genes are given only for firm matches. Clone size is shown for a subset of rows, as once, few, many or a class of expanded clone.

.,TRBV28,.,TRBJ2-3,CASSLGGTPDTQYF,TGTGCCAGCAGTTTAGGTGGAACCCCGGATACGCAGTATTTT
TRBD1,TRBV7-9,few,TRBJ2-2,CASSISTGWALSTGELFF,TGTGCCAGCAGTATTTCGACAGGGTGGGCCCTGAGCACCGGGGAGCTGTTTTTT
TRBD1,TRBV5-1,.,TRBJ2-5,CASSLMQGARETQYF,TGCGCCAGCAGCTTGATGCAGGGGGCCAGAGAGACCCAGTACTTC
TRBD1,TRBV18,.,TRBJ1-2,CASSPDREYGYTF,TGTGCCAGCTCACCCGACAGGGAATATGGCTACACCTTC
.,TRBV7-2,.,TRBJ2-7,CASSLTSLRYEQYF,TGTGCCAGCAGCTTAACTAGCCTTCGATACGAGCAGTACTTC
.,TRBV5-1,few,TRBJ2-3,CASSLNGGADTQYF,TGCGCCAGCAGCCTTAATGGGGGCGCAGATACGCAGTATTTT
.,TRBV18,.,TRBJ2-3,CASSRQDSTDTQYF,TGTGCCAGCTCACGCCAGGACAGCACAGATACGCAGTATTTT
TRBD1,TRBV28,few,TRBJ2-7,CASRNRGPYEQYF,TGTGCCAGCAGAAACAGGGGTCCCTACGAGCAGTACTTC
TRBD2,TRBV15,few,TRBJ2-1,CATSRPLGLAGMDEQFF,TGTGCCACCAGCAGACCCCTGGGACTAGCGGGAATGGATGAGCAGTTCTTC
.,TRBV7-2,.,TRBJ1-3,CASSLVVSGNTIYF,TGTGCCAGCAGCTTAGTGGTCTCTGGAAACACCATATATTTT
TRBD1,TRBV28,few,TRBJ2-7,CASSTPRTGSYEQYF,TGTGCCAGCAGTACCCCAAGGACAGGCTCCTACGAGCAGTACTTC
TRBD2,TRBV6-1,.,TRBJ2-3,CASSDFPTSGITDTQYF,TGTGCCAGCAGTGATTTCCCCACTAGCGGGATAACAGATACGCAGTATTTT
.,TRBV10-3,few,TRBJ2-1,CAIKGDLSHNEQFF,TGTGCCATCAAAGGGGACCTGAGCCACAATGAGCAGTTCTTC
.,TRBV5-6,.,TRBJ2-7,CASSFRGRGPYEQYF,TGTGCCAGCAGCTTTAGGGGCAGGGGCCCCTACGAGCAGTACTTC
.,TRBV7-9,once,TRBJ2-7,CASSHPAAWGSDYEQYF,TGTGCCAGCAGCCACCCCGCCGCCTGGGGATCCGACTACGAGCAGTACTTC
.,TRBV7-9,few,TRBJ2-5,CASSLWSGTRQETQYF,TGTGCCAGCAGCTTATGGTCCGGAACCCGACAAGAGACCCAGTACTTC
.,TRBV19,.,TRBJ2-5,CASSIRRQETQYF,TGTGCCAGTAGTATACGGCGGCAAGAGACCCAGTACTTC
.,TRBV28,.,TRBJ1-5,CASRTWDRDNQPQHF,TGTGCCAGCAGAACCTGGGACCGCGACAATCAGCCCCAGCATTTT
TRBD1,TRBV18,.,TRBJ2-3,CASSPKGTGGADTQYF,TGTGCCAGCTCACCAAAGGGGACAGGGGGCGCAGATACGCAGTATTTT
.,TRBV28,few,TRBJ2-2,CASSLGRGAGELFF,TGTGCCAGCAGTTTGGGGCGCGGGGCCGGGGAGCTGTTTTTT
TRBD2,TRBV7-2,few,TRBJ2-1,CASSLALTSDSYNEQFF,TGTGCCAGCAGCTTAGCCCTGACTAGCGACTCCTACAATGAGCAGTTCTTC
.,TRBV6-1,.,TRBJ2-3,CASSERGDTQYF,TGTGCCAGCAGTGAAAGGGGGGATACGCAGTATTTT
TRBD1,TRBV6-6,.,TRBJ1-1,CASSTGGRKAFF,TGTGCCAGCAGTACAGGGGGCAGAAAAGCTTTCTTT
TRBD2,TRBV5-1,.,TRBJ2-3,CASSLGTSGSTDTQYF,TGCGCCAGCAGCTTGGGGACTAGCGGGAGCACAGATACGCAGTATTTT
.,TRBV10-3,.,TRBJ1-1,CAISPTSTEAFF,TGTGCCATCTCCCCCACTTCCACTGAAGCTTTCTTT
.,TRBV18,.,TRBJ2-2,CTSSPQDGTGELFF,TGTACCAGCTCACCACAGGACGGGACCGGGGAGCTGTTTTTT
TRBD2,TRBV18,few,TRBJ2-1,CASSTERDYVGEQFF,TGTGCCAGCTCAACTGAGCGGGACTACGTTGGTGAGCAGTTCTTC
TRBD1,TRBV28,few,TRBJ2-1,CASIGSGTGDYNEQFF,TGTGCCAGCATCGGTTCTGGGACAGGGGACTACAATGAGCAGTTCTTC
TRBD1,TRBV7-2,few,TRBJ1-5,CASSERTGQGVWNQPQHF,TGTGCCAGCAGCGAGAGAACGGGACAGGGGGTGTGGAATCAGCCCCAGCATTTT
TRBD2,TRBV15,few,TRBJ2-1,CATSTGGAGFNEQFF,TGTGCCACCAGCACGGGGGGAGCGGGTTTCAATGAGCAGTTCTTC
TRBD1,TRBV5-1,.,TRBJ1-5,CASSLEVGTGDVQPQHF,TGCGCCAGCAGCTTGGAGGTCGGGACAGGGGACGTTCAGCCCCAGCATTTT
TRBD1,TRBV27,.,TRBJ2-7,CASSSDPPLYGQGTYEQYF,TGTGCCAGCAGCTCAGACCCCCCTTTATACGGACAGGGGACCTACGAGCAGTACTTC
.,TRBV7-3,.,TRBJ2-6,CASSLQGVYRSGANVLTF,TGTGCCAGCAGCTTACAGGGAGTTTACCGATCTGGGGCCAACGTCCTGACTTTC
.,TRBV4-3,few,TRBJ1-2,CASSQGRGYSYGYTF,TGCGCCAGCAGCCAAGGGCGCGGGTATAGCTATGGCTACACCTTC
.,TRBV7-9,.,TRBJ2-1,CASSSLGRRGNEQFF,TGTGCCAGCAGCTCCTTGGGTCGTCGGGGCAATGAGCAGTTCTTC
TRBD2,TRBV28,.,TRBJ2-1,CASSLGLAGSFF,TGTGCCAGCAGTTTGGGTCTAGCGGGGTCGTTCTTC
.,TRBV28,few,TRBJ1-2,CASSLSGGRYGYTF,TGTGCCAGCAGTTTATCTGGTGGGCGGTATGGCTACACCTTC
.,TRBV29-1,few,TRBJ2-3,CSVLTGGTDTQYF,TGCAGCGTTTTGACCGGGGGCACAGATACGCAGTATTTT
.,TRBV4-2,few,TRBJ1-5,CASSLPGGNQPQHF,TGTGCCAGCAGCCTTCCCGGTGGCAATCAGCCCCAGCATTTT
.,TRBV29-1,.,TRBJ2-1,CSGLKGFSYNEQFF,TGCAGCGGGTTGAAAGGTTTTTCCTACAATGAGCAGTTCTTC
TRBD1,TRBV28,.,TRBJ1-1,CASSLSQGQGDTEAFF,TGTGCCAGCAGTTTATCTCAGGGACAGGGTGACACTGAAGCTTTCTTT
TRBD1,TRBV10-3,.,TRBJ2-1,CAITKDRGRYNEQFF,TGTGCCATCACCAAGGACAGGGGACGTTACAATGAGCAGTTCTTC
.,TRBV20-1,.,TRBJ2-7,CSAWDKYEQYF,TGCAGTGCTTGGGACAAATACGAGCAGTACTTC
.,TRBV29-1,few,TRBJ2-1,CSVDPGYNEQFF,TGCAGCGTTGACCCAGGTTACAATGAGCAGTTCTTC
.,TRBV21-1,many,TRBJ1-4,CAGPRGGCPEKLFF,TGTGCCGGCCCCCGCGGGGGGTGTCCTGAAAAACTGTTTTTT
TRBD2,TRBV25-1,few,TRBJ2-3,CASGTGTSGTADTQYF,TGTGCCAGCGGAACCGGGACTAGCGGGACCGCAGATACGCAGTATTTT
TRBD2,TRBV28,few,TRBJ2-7,CASSFPTSAYYEQYF,TGTGCCAGCAGTTTTCCCACTAGCGCATACTACGAGCAGTACTTC
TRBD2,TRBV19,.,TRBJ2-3,CASSRRLAGSADTQYF,TGTGCCAGTAGTAGGCGTCTAGCGGGTTCGGCAGATACGCAGTATTTT